This record looks at one TCR beta chain sequence and its context. Mismatch with germline at one junction end may stem from a read error. Generated by immunoSEQ multiplex PCR, the TCRdb table keeps only in-frame clones and is missing some. There are roughly 200,000 clones in the sample; more than 75% occur only once, and 4.9% lies in the top ten. This specimen belongs to a study of blood T cell repertoires in COVID-19. Germline V lookup: CDR1 MNHEY, CDR2 SVGEGT. This CDR3 region has 15 residues. The rearrangement uses TRBV6-2 or TRBV6-3 and TRBJ2-2, with TRBD1 matching over 7 bases. The material sequenced was peripheral blood. The origin of this receptor is a woman aged 80 or over with acute or convalescent COVID-19. CDR3 in DNA: TGTGTCAGCAGCCTTCGACAGGGTGGCACCGGGGAGCTGTTTTTT. It codes for CVSSLRQGGTGELFF.